Sequencing of this TCR beta chain was carried out in a study of beta chain features in type 1 diabetes. Study-wide results and limits: Moderately but significantly shorter TCRB CDR3s were found in Type 1 diabetes patients in all four CD4+ subsets.

This clone was picked up a small number of times. What it recognizes is unknown. Investigators reverse transcribed all isolated RNA, so they sequenced expressed TCRB transcripts. Some clones are missing from TCRdb's copy, which holds only in-frame ones; the method was immunoSEQ multiplex PCR. The sample shows around 150,000 clones, around 8% of them seen only once. The clonotype was recovered from a woman aged 18-35 years with type 1 diabetes. Sequenced input: central memory CD4+ T cells from blood.

For the CDR3, the DNA is TGTGCCAGCAGAGACCCTAGACACACCGGGGAGCTGTTTTTT. As protein: CASRDPRHTGELFF. This sequence joins TRBV2 and TRBJ2-2, with D uncertain. The germline gives CDR1 SNHLY, CDR2 FYNNEI. Trimming shortened V by 6 bases and J by 3 bases, and 11 bases separated the two germline ends. The CDR3 spans 14 residues.